This TCR beta chain was profiled in a study of radiation and T cells in renal cell carcinoma. Treatment given: treatment-naive control, cytoreductive nephrectomy. Study-wide findings and caveats: Irradiated tumors had higher TCR clonality than control tumors.

This clone is judged medium-sized (0.01 to 0.1%). Its antigen is not identified. CDR1 is WNHNN and CDR2 is SYGVQD in the germline V gene (reference sequence). This CDR3 contains 12 residues. V lost 9 bases and J lost 6, with 15 bases in between. TCRdb keeps only in-frame clones here, not all; method: immunoSEQ multiplex PCR. Here the sample spans more than 10,000 clones, more than 55% being singletons. Specimen: tumor tissue, collected from a patient whose treatment was nephrectomy without radiotherapy. The chain employs TRBV10-1 and TRBJ2-7; no definite D call. The receptor comes from a man aged 40-55 years with renal cell carcinoma. The CDR3: CARQNPSREQYV. In nucleotides, the CDR3 is TGCGCCAGGCAAAACCCGTCTCGCGAGCAGTACGTC.